Below, 7 T cell receptor beta chains from the same sample are listed, as sequenced in a study of cytomegalovirus exposure and HLA in healthy donors. Primers included in the PCR were 60 Vbeta and 13 Jbeta primers. The assay was immunoSEQ multiplex PCR, and TCRdb's table has in-frame clones only and misses some. Here the sample spans about 190,000 clones, 75% to 85% being singletons. The source material was PBMCs. These receptors were collected from a woman aged 30 to 39 in good health and CMV-seropositive.

The chain links TRBV4-2 to TRBJ2-7, with 7 bases lining up with TRBD1. The CDR3 covers 15 residues. J gave up 3 bases and V 3 bases, and 8 bases lay outside the gene matches. Germline CDR1 and CDR2: LGHNA and YNFKEQ. As DNA, the CDR3 is TGTGCCAGCAGCCATGCCGGGACAGAGAACTACGAGCAGTACTTC. Encoded protein: CASSHAGTENYEQYF.

The V and J genes are TRBV4-1 and TRBJ1-4; D uncertain. The CDR3 has 12 residues. Germline V lookup: CDR1 MGHRA, CDR2 YSYEKL. V was clipped by 0 bases and J by 12 bases, with 8 bases between them. This CDR3 reads CASSQDLAELFF. In DNA, the CDR3 is TGCGCCAGCAGCCAAGATCTGGCCGAACTGTTTTTT.

J is TRBJ1-5 and V is TRBV6-4, with D uncertain. The CDR3 runs 15 residues. The germline gives CDR1 MRHNA, CDR2 SNTAGT. Between the trimmed V and J ends, which lost 3 bases and 0 bases, there was a span of 9 bases. The CDR3 sequence: CASSDGGYSNQPQHF. CDR3 sequence (DNA): TGTGCCAGCAGTGATGGAGGATATAGCAATCAGCCCCAGCATTTT.

The chain recombines TRBV30 with TRBJ2-5; 8 positions agree with TRBD2. Trimming removed 1 base from V and 2 bases from J; junction bases left unmatched: 9. Germline loops: CDR1 GTSNPN, CDR2 SVGIG (reference sequence). The CDR3 sequence is 16 residues long. The CDR3 spells CAWSAGGFRLQETQYF. The CDR3 bases are TGTGCCTGGAGTGCGGGGGGGTTCCGACTACAAGAGACCCAGTACTTC.

Here the CDR3 DNA reads TGTGCCAGCAGTTTATATGCCCCTTTGCGGGGGGAGTGGGGGGAGACCCAGTACTTC. Its protein product is CASSLYAPLRGEWGETQYF. The rearrangement links TRBV27 to TRBJ2-5; TRBD2 matches 8 bases. Germline CDR1 is MNHEY and CDR2 is SMNVEV (reference sequence). The CDR3 runs 19 residues. Unmatched junction bases numbered 18, after V lost 1 base and J lost 5 bases.

V is TRBV7-3 and J is TRBJ2-5, with 8 bases that match TRBD1. The germline gives CDR1 SGHTA, CDR2 FQGTGA. The CDR3 totals 17 residues. V dropped 2 bases and J dropped 5; count of bases not matched to a gene: 13. The DNA for the CDR3 is TGTGCCAGCAGCTTATCCCTTTACAGGGGGTTGGCGGAGACCCAGTACTTC. This encodes CASSLSLYRGLAETQYF.

The CDR3 DNA is TGTGCCAGTAGTACCCTAAGTGGGGCCTTCTATGGCTACACCTTC. Amino acids: CASSTLSGAFYGYTF. This rearrangement joins TRBV19 to TRBJ1-2, with D possibly matching TRBD1 (5 bases). From germline, CDR1 is LNHDA and CDR2 SQIVND (reference sequence). This CDR3 has 15 amino acids. Trimming shortened V by 4 bases and J by 4 bases, and 16 bases separated the two germline ends.